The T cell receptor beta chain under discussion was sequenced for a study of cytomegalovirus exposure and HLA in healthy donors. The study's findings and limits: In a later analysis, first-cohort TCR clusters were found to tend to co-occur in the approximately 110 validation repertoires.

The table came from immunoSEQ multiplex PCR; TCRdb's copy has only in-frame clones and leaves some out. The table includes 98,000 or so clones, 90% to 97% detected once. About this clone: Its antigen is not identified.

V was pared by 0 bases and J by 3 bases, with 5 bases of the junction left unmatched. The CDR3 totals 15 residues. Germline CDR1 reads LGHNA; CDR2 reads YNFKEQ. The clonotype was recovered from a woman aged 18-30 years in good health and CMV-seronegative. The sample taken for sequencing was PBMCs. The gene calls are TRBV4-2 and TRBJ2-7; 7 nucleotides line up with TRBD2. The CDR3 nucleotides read TGTGCCAGCAGCCAAGAAGCGGGAATAGGCTACGAGCAGTACTTC. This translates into CASSQEAGIGYEQYF.